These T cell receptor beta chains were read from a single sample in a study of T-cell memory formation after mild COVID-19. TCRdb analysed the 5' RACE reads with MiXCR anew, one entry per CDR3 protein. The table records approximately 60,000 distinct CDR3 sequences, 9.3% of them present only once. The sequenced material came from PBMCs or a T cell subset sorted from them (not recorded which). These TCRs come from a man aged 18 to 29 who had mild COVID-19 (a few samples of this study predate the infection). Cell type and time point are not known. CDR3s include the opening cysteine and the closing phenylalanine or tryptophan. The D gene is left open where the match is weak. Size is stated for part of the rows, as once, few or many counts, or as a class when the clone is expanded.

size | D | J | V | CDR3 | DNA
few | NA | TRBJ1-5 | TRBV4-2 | CASSQDLTEINQPQHF | TGTGCCAGCAGCCAAGATCTAACAGAGATCAATCAGCCCCAGCATTTT
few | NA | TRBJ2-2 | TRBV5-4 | CASSLAVKKAGELFF | TGTGCCAGCAGCTTGGCCGTAAAGAAGGCCGGGGAGCTGTTTTTT
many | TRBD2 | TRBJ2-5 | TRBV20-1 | CSARVAPGAGWGETQYF | TGCAGTGCTAGAGTCGCCCCGGGAGCGGGGTGGGGAGAGACCCAGTACTTC
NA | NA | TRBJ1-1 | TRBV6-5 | CASRIVGGTTEAFF | TGTGCCAGCAGAATCGTGGGGGGGACCACTGAAGCTTTCTTT
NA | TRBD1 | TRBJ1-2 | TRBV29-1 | CSVATGANYGYTF | TGCAGCGTCGCGACAGGGGCTAACTATGGCTACACCTTC
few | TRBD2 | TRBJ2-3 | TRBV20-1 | CSPRTQGLASTDTQYF | TGCAGTCCGCGAACACAGGGACTAGCGAGTACAGATACGCAGTATTTT
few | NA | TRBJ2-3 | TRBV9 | CASSVVTTPTDTQYF | TGTGCCAGCAGCGTAGTAACGACCCCCACAGATACGCAGTATTTT
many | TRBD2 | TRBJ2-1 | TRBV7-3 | CASSSGTSVYNEQFF | TGTGCCAGCAGCTCAGGGACTAGCGTTTACAATGAGCAGTTCTTC
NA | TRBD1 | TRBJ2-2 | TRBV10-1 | CASSLTGGGTGELFF | TGCGCCAGCAGCCTGACAGGGGGCGGCACCGGGGAGCTGTTTTTT
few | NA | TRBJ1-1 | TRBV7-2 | CASSEGDRNTEAFF | TGTGCCAGCAGCGAAGGTGACAGGAACACTGAAGCTTTCTTT
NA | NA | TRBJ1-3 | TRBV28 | CATQGGGLENTIYF | TGTGCCACCCAAGGGGGAGGGTTGGAAAACACCATATATTTT
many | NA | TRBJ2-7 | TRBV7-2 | CASRGRAPYEQYF | TGTGCCAGCAGAGGTCGGGCACCCTACGAGCAGTACTTC
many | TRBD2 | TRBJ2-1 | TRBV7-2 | CASSLSLTSGGAHEQFF | TGTGCCAGCAGCTTATCCTTGACTAGCGGGGGGGCCCATGAGCAGTTCTTC
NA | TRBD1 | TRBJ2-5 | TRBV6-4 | CASSDCTGVETQYF | TGTGCCAGCAGTGACTGCACAGGGGTGGAGACCCAGTACTTC
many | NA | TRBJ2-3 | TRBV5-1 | CASSLVGDTQYF | TGCGCCAGCAGCTTGGTGGGAGATACGCAGTATTTT
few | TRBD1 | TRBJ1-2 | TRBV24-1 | CATSDPTTGDSGYTF | TGTGCCACCAGTGACCCAACGACAGGGGATTCTGGCTACACCTTC
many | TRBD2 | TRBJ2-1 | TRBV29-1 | CSLHTGTSGANYNEQFF | TGCAGCTTGCATACAGGGACTAGCGGGGCGAATTACAATGAGCAGTTCTTC
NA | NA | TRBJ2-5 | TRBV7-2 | CASSPTGTGTSQYF | TGTGCCAGCAGCCCTACCGGGACCGGGACATCCCAGTACTTC
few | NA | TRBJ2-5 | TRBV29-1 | CSVEAGVETQYF | TGCAGCGTTGAAGCGGGGGTGGAGACCCAGTACTTC
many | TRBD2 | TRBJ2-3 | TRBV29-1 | CSGGSGTGTDTQYF | TGCAGCGGGGGTAGCGGGACCGGCACAGATACGCAGTATTTT
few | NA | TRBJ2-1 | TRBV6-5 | CASSYTLANEQFF | TGTGCCAGCAGTTACACTCTAGCGAATGAGCAGTTCTTC
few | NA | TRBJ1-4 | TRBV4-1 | CASSQGIPTTRAEKLFF | TGCGCCAGCAGCCAGGGTATCCCGACGACCCGGGCTGAAAAACTGTTTTTT
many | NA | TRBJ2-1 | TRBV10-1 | CASSDPGREQFF | TGCGCCAGCAGCGACCCCGGACGTGAGCAGTTCTTC
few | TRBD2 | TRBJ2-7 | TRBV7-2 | CASSSRRLAGNEQYF | TGTGCCAGCAGCTCCCGTCGACTAGCGGGGAACGAGCAGTACTTC
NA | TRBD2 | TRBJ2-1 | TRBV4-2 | CASSQGLAGGDWDEQFF | TGTGCCAGCAGCCAAGGACTAGCGGGGGGCGACTGGGATGAGCAGTTCTTC
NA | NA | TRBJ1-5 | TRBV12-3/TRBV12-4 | CASSLERRNQPQHF | TGTGCCAGCAGTTTGGAACGTAGGAATCAGCCCCAGCATTTT
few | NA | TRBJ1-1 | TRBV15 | CATSLEGDTEAFF | TGTGCCACCAGCTTGGAGGGAGACACTGAAGCTTTCTTT
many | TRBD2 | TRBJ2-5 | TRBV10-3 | CAISVGAGGSYKATQYF | TGTGCCATCAGTGTGGGAGCGGGGGGCAGCTATAAAGCGACCCAGTACTTC
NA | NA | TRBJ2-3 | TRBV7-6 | CASSSGTPSDTQYF | TGTGCCAGCAGCTCCGGGACTCCTTCAGATACGCAGTATTTT
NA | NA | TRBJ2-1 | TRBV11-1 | CASSLRTTYNEQFF | TGTGCCAGCAGCTTGAGGACCACTTACAATGAGCAGTTCTTC
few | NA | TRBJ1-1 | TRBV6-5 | CASSYANSGTEAFF | TGTGCCAGCAGTTACGCAAACTCGGGCACTGAAGCTTTCTTT
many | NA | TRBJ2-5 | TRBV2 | CASSEGGSWGAQETQYF | TGTGCCAGCAGTGAAGGGGGTTCTTGGGGAGCCCAAGAGACCCAGTACTTC
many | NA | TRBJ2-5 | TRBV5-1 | CASSLAVLAETQYF | TGCGCCAGCAGCTTGGCCGTTCTAGCGGAGACCCAGTACTTC
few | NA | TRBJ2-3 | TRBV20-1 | CSATTTRAADTQYF | TGCAGTGCTACTACGACAAGGGCCGCAGATACGCAGTATTTT
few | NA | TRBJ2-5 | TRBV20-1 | CSAGRQQETQYF | TGCAGTGCTGGTAGGCAGCAAGAGACCCAGTACTTC
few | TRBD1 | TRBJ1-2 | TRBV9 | CASSVEGGGIVGYTF | TGTGCCAGCAGCGTAGAAGGAGGGGGCATCGTCGGCTACACCTTC
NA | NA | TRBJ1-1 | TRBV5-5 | CASSPWPNGFEAFF | TGTGCCAGCAGCCCGTGGCCCAACGGCTTTGAAGCTTTCTTT